A single sample is the source of the 13 T cell receptor beta chains below, sequenced in a study of T cell repertoires in cytomegalovirus infection. TCRdb analysed the reads with MiXCR anew, one entry per CDR3 protein. The data hold more than 350,000 distinct CDR3 sequences, with approximately 32% observed a single time. The sequenced sample consisted of PBMCs. These TCRs come from a human donor in good health (CMV status not recorded). Some clones in this sample may be carry-over from other donors' samples.

The V and J genes are TRBV14 and TRBJ1-5; TRBD1 might be the D (6 bases). The CDR3 has 15 residues. V lost 1 base and J 6 bases, leaving 13 bases between the germline ends. Per the germline V gene, CDR1 is SGHDN and CDR2 is FVKESK. As DNA, the CDR3 is TGTGCCAGCAGCCAAGTGGGGGGGCGGACTCAGCCCCAGCATTTT. The encoded protein is CASSQVGGRTQPQHF.

CDR3 region: CASSQAGTGASGYTF. For the CDR3, the DNA is TGTGCCAGCAGCCAAGCCGGGACAGGTGCTAGTGGCTACACCTTC. V is TRBV3-1 and J is TRBJ1-2; 8 bases align to TRBD1. The V gene's germline CDR1 is LGHDT and CDR2 YNNKEL (reference sequence). After removal of 1 base from V and 7 bases from J, the junction contained 8 bases not matched to a gene. The CDR3 consists of 15 residues.

V is TRBV4-2 and J is TRBJ2-5, with 7 bases identical to TRBD1. Germline trimming cut 3 bases from V and 0 bases from J; bases unmatched to any gene: 1. Germline V gene lookup returns CDR1 LGHNA and CDR2 YNFKEQ. This CDR3 spans 14 amino acids. The CDR3 reads CASSQDRNQETQYF. The CDR3 DNA sequence: TGTGCCAGCAGCCAGGACAGGAACCAAGAGACCCAGTACTTC.

This clonotype came up a few times. V and J are TRBV24-1 and TRBJ1-1; tentatively, D is TRBD1 (5 bases). Germline loops: CDR1 KGHDR, CDR2 SFDVKD. The CDR3 covers 17 residues. The ends were cut back, 4 bases at V and 3 bases at J, with 20 bases in the middle. The CDR3 coding sequence is TGTGCCACCAGTGAACCGGGACCCCCTAACTGGGACACTGAAGCTTTCTTT. As protein: CATSEPGPPNWDTEAFF.

The table lists this clonotype with a few counts. The rearrangement links TRBV10-3 to TRBJ2-5; no reliable D call. Germline CDR1 is ENHRY and CDR2 is SYGVKD. Deletions cut 0 bases from V and 5 bases from J, with 10 bases between. The CDR3 has 14 residues. DNA of the CDR3: TGTGCCATCAGTGAGTCGGTAGCCCTGGAGACCCAGTACTTC. This translates into CAISESVALETQYF.

The gene calls are TRBV6-6 and TRBJ1-5, with TRBD1 matching over 7 bases. There are 13 residues in the CDR3. Germline CDR1 reads MNHNY; CDR2 reads SVGAGI (reference sequence). V lost 5 bases to trimming and J lost 9 bases; unmatched junction nucleotides: 7. As DNA, the CDR3 is TGTGCCAGCAGTCATAGCGACAGGGCGCCCCAGCATTTT. This translates into CASSHSDRAPQHF.

The chain couples TRBV27 to TRBJ1-1, with D hard to call. Germline CDR1 MNHEY, CDR2 SMNVEV (reference sequence). This CDR3 comprises 14 residues. V lost 7 bases and J 1 base, leaving 13 bases between the germline ends. The CDR3 reads CASNTRPGNTEAFF. The DNA for the CDR3 is TGTGCCAGCAACACCCGACCGGGGAACACTGAAGCTTTCTTT.

This clonotype occurred a few times. The rearrangement uses TRBV5-4 and TRBJ2-2; D unclear. In germline, CDR1 is SGHNT, CDR2 YYREEE (reference sequence). The V end was cut by 5 bases, the J end by 4 bases, with 6 bases between. The CDR3 consists of 12 residues. CDR3 in DNA: TGTGCCAGCAGAAAGGGCACCGGGGAGCTGTTTTTT. Residues: CASRKGTGELFF.

For this clonotype: At one end, the junction sequence differs from germline, possibly due to a read error. The chain couples TRBV2 to TRBJ2-5; 10 nucleotides match TRBD1. This CDR3 is built from 15 residues. The germline V gene encodes CDR1 SNHLY and CDR2 FYNNEI. DNA for the CDR3: TGTGGCAGCAGGAGGGACAGGGGAGCTGGCGAGACCCAGTACTTC. Residues: CGSRRDRGAGETQYF.

This clonotype was observed a handful of times. This rearrangement joins TRBV20-1 to TRBJ2-4; 9 bases are a match to TRBD2. Germline assignment: CDR1 DFQATT and CDR2 SNEGSKA (reference sequence). V lost 2 bases, J lost 0 bases, and 20 bases stayed unmatched. The CDR3 consists of 21 residues. The CDR3: CSARPQSGRIKDSLAKNIQYF. CDR3 nucleotides: TGCAGTGCTAGACCGCAAAGCGGGAGGATAAAAGACTCTTTAGCCAAAAACATTCAGTACTTC.

The sample holds many counts of this clonotype. The chain employs TRBV7-6 and TRBJ2-7; D ambiguous. CDR1 and CDR2 from the germline V gene are SGHVS and FNYEAQ. V lost 0 bases to trimming and J lost 3 bases, with 6 bases between them. The CDR3 is made up of 13 amino acids. The CDR3 DNA reads TGTGCCAGCAGCTTAGCAGCAGACTACGAGCAGTACTTC. It translates to CASSLAADYEQYF.

For the CDR3, the DNA is TGCAGTACGCCCGGAACAGTTGCTTTCTTT. Encoded protein: CSTPGTVAFF. V gene TRBV20-1 combines with J gene TRBJ1-1; no firm D call. Germline-derived CDR1 and CDR2 are DFQATT and SNEGSKA (reference sequence). Trimming cost V 8 bases and J 11 bases, with 15 bases left between them. This CDR3 is 10 amino acids long.

The rearrangement joins TRBV2 to TRBJ2-7; TRBD2 matches at 10 bases. The CDR3 is 15 residues long. Germline loops: CDR1 SNHLY, CDR2 FYNNEI. Trimming cost V 6 bases and J 1 base; bases outside gene matches: 6. The CDR3 is CASRETSGASYEQYF. In nucleotides, the CDR3 is TGTGCCAGCAGAGAAACTAGCGGGGCTTCCTACGAGCAGTACTTC.